Detailed here is one T cell receptor beta chain. Its target is unknown. The data stem from a study of long-term antiretroviral therapy in people with HIV. Findings and caveats of the study: For ART adherence, viral resistance and therapy changes, no data were available. Gathering of blood took place between about 2003 and 2017, possibly under older ART regimens.

There were no participants with HIV treated outside the United States. The authors ran the immunoSEQ assay, v3.0, at survey level. Assay: immunoSEQ multiplex PCR; the TCRdb copy retains only in-frame clones and omits some. This table holds about 17,000 clones, about 81% found once. The TCR originated in a man aged 50 or older with HIV. The sequenced sample was unsorted PBMCs, obtained 0.3 years before starting antiretroviral therapy.

CDR3 protein: CASSFGQPAYGYTF. CDR3 DNA: TGTGCCAGCAGCTTCGGACAGCCAGCTTATGGCTACACCTTC. The rearrangement links TRBV5-4 to TRBJ1-2; a possible D gene is TRBD1 (6 bases). Germline lookup yields CDR1 SGHNT and CDR2 YYREEE (reference sequence). V gave up 2 bases and J gave up 5 bases, with 13 bases separating them. The length of the CDR3 is 14 residues.